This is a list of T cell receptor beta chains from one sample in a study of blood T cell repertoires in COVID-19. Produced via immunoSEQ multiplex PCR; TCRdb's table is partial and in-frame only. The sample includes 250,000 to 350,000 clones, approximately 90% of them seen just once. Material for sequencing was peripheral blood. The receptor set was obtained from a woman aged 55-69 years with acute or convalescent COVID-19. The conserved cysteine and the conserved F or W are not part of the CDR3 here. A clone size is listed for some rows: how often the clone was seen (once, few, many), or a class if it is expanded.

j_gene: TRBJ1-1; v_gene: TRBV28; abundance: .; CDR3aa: ASSLLTRGRLGTEAF
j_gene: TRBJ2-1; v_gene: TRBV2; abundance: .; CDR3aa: ASSAQAASGEQF
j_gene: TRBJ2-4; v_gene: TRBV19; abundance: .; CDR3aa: ASSRDEDIQY
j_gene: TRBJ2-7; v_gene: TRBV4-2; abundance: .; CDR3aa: ASSQEAGGGSYEQY
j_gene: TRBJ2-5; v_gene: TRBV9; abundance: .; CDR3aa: ASSENTVQETQY
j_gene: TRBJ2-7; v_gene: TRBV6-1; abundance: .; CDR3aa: ASSEAGGGGYEQY
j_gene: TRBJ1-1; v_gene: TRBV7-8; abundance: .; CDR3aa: ASSLDWALGGVRTEAF
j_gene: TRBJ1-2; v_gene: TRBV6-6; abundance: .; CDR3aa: ASSYSRGMDGYT
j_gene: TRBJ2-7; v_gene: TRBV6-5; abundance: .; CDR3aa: ASRPLGGPSYEQY
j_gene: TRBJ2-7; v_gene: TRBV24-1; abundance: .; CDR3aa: ATSDLTAGGYEQY
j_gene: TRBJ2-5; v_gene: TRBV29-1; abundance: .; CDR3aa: SVVPLAGVWETQY
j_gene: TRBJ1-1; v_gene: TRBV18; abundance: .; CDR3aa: ASSLPGHLNTEAF
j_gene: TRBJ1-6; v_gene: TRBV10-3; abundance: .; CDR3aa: ATIGDRGSPLH
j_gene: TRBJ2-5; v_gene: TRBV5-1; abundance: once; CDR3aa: ASSLGQPSGETQY
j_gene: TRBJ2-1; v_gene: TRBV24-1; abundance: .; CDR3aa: ATSDFGTGIIGGNEQF
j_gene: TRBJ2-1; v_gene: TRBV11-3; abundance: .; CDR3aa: ASSLDRPGLAGGPYNEQF
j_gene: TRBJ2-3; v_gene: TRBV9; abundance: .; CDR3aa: ASSVERGYTDTQY
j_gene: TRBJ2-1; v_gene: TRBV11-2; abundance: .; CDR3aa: ASSLGQNNEQF
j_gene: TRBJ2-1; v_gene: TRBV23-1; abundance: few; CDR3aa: ASSQPTPRSSYNEQF
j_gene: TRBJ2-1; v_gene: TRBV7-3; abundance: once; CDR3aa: ASSKQGTSAHNEQF
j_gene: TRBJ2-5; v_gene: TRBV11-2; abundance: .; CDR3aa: ASSLGTRGLETQY
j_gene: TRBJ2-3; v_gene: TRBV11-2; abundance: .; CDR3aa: AGEESSGPTDTQY
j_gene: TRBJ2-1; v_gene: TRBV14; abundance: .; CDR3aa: ASSQVPPSGSEGEQF
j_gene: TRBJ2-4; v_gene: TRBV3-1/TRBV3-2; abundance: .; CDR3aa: ASSRAGVNIQY
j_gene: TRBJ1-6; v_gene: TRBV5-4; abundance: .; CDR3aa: ASSLEQGEVSPLH
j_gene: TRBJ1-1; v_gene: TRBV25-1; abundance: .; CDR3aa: ASSRGIWNTEAF
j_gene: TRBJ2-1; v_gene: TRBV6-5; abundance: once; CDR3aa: ASSYSGLAVGNEQF
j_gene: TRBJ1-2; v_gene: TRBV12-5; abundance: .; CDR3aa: ASGSTTDHGYT
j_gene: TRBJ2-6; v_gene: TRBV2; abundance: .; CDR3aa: ASSGDLTSGANVLT
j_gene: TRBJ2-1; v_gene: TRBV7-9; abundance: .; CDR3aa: ASSLLASAYNEQF
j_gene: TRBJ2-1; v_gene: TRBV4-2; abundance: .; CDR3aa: ASSQVPGLVYNEQF
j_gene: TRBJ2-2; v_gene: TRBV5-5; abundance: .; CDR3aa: ASSSRTGTGELF
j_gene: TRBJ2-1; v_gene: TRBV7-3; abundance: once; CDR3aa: ASSQTSGGNEQF
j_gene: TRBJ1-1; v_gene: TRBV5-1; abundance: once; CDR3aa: ASSLLQSNTEAF
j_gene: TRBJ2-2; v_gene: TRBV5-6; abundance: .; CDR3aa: ARSPDRGLRTGELF
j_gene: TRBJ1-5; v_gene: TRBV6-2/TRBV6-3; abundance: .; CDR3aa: ASSGLTGHSSNQPQH
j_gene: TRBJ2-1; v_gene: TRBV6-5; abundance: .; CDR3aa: ASSLGLAGDEQF
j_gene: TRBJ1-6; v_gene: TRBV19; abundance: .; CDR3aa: ASSIIPVTGRPSPLH
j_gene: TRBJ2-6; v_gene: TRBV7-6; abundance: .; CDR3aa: ASRYSGANVLT
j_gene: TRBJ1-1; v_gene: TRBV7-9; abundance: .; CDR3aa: ASSPDRAWNTEAF
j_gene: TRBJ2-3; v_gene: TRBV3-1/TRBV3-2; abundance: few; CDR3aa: ASSQAGSTDTQY
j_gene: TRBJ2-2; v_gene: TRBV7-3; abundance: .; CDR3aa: ASSLTGPGELF
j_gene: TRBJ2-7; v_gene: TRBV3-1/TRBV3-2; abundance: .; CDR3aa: ASSQGAGTSYEQY
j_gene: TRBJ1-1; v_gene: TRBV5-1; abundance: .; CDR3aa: ASSGRTTGEAF
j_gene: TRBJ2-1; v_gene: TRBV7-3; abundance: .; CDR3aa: ASSLTPRGTGHNEQF
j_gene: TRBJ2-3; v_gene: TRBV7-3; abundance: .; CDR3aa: ASSSGGPSSDTQY